A single sample gave rise to the 7 T cell receptor beta chains below, sequenced in a study of T cell responses to AZD1222 COVID-19 vaccine. The data were produced by immunoSEQ multiplex PCR, yet TCRdb's version contains in-frame clones alone and is incomplete. Here the sample spans about 150,000 clones, around 94% being singletons. The sequencing here drew on peripheral blood, taken on day 0 of AZD1222 vaccination. All receptors derive from an adult in good health.

The chain links TRBV12-3 or TRBV12-4 to TRBJ2-2; 8 bases agree with TRBD1. Unmatched junction bases numbered 3, after V lost 4 bases and J lost 8 bases. This CDR3 is 13 amino acids long. CDR3 in DNA: TGTGCCAGCAGTTACGACAGGGGTGGGGAGCTGTTTTTT. Translation: CASSYDRGGELFF.

The chain has TRBV4-1 and TRBJ2-1; 8 nucleotides agree with TRBD1. The CDR3 loop spans 15 amino acids. Germline CDR1 is MGHRA and CDR2 is YSYEKL. Germline trimming cut 3 bases from V and 5 bases from J; bases unmatched to any gene: 6. CDR3 nucleotides: TGCGCCAGCAGCCAGATGGGACAGGTAGACAATGAGCAGTTCTTC. Encoded protein: CASSQMGQVDNEQFF.

The chain joins TRBV19 to TRBJ1-1; D is possibly TRBD1 (5 bases). This CDR3 has 16 amino acids. The V end lost 3 bases, the J end lost 4 bases, and 18 bases lay between the germline ends. CDR1 and CDR2 from the germline V gene are LNHDA and SQIVND (reference sequence). CDR3 loop: CASSIIGAGGGTEAFF. The CDR3 nucleotides are TGTGCCAGTAGTATCATTGGGGCCGGGGGGGGCACTGAAGCTTTCTTT. The full variable domain, with the rest looked up from reference TRBV19 and TRBJ1-1, is DGGITQSPKYLFRKEGQNVTLSCEQNLNHDAMYWYRQDPGQGLRLIYYSQIVNDFQKGDIAEGYSVSREKKESFPLTVTSAQKNPTAFYLCASSIIGAGGGTEAFFGQGTRLTVV.

V gene TRBV19 combines with J gene TRBJ2-7; D possibly corresponds to TRBD1 (6 bases). Trimming left V 4 bases short and J 1 base short, with 11 bases between. The CDR3 totals 14 residues. CDR1 and CDR2 (germline): LNHDA, SQIVND (reference sequence). The CDR3 nucleotides are TGTGCCAGTAGTAGCCGGGACAAATCCTACGAGCAGTACGTC. Protein: CASSSRDKSYEQYV.

The V gene is TRBV10-3, the J gene TRBJ1-1; a possible D gene is TRBD1 (6 bases). V lost 4 bases, J lost 7 bases, and 19 bases lay in between. The CDR3 has 15 amino acids. Germline CDR1 reads ENHRY; CDR2 reads SYGVKD. This CDR3 reads CAISATQGPLVEAFF. CDR3 nucleotide sequence: TGTGCCATCAGTGCGACACAGGGCCCCCTGGTTGAAGCTTTCTTT.

This chain links TRBV5-8 with TRBJ1-2, with TRBD1 as a possible D gene (5 bases). V gave up 2 bases and J gave up 8 bases, with 13 bases separating them. This CDR3 has 13 residues. Per germline, CDR1 SGHTS and CDR2 YDEGEE. CDR3 nucleotides: TGTGCCAGCAGCTTCCGACAGTATGTGGGCTACACCTTC. It yields the protein CASSFRQYVGYTF.

The chain links TRBV3-1 (or the pseudogene TRBV3-2) to TRBJ2-3; a possible D gene is TRBD1 (6 bases). The germline V and J ends were trimmed by 6 bases and 5 bases, with 9 bases remaining between them. Germline V gene data show CDR1 as LGHDT and CDR2 as YNNKEL (reference sequence). The CDR3 covers 12 residues. The CDR3 DNA is TGTGCCAGCAGACTACAGGGAGATACGCAGTATTTT. Translated, it gives CASRLQGDTQYF.